This T cell receptor beta chain came from a study of neurological immune-mediated disorders. This CDR3 spans 14 amino acids. Germline assignment: CDR1 MNHEY and CDR2 SVGAGI. Trimming shortened V by 2 bases and J by 5 bases, and 9 bases separated the two germline ends. This clonotype was counted ten times or more. From the 5' RACE reads, TCRdb called clonotypes with MiXCR, one entry per CDR3 protein. Of about 84,000 distinct CDR3 sequences listed, over 9% are singletons. The chain has TRBV6-5 and TRBJ1-4; no clear D. The sample consisted of PBMCs. The sequence was obtained from a man aged 35-49 years in good health. CDR3 loop: CASSYRALNEKLFF. For the CDR3, the DNA is TGTGCCAGCAGTTACCGGGCCCTGAATGAAAAACTGTTTTTT.